This TCR beta chain derives from a study of cytomegalovirus exposure and HLA in healthy donors. General observations from the study: CMV serostatus was the sole immune exposure data available. The productive fraction for most TCR beta V segments was about 90% or about 30% in an earlier analysis.

The PCR used 60 Vbeta and 13 Jbeta primers. Repertoires were generated with immunoSEQ multiplex PCR, while TCRdb's copy carries only in-frame clones and drops some. Of roughly 120,000 clones listed, 70% to 80% were seen once; the top ten hold 1.5% to 2.5%. J was trimmed by 9 bases and V by 6 bases; bases with no gene match: 14. CDR3 length: 15 residues. CDR1 and CDR2 (germline): SNHLY, FYNNEI. As for this clone: Its antigen remains unknown.

The genes are TRBV2 and TRBJ2-1; 7 nucleotides align to TRBD1. The clonotype comes from a man aged 18 to 35 in good health and CMV-seronegative. Material: PBMCs. The CDR3 protein is CASSFDRVIRGEQFF. Written as DNA, the CDR3 is TGTGCCAGCAGCTTTGACAGGGTGATAAGGGGTGAGCAGTTCTTC.